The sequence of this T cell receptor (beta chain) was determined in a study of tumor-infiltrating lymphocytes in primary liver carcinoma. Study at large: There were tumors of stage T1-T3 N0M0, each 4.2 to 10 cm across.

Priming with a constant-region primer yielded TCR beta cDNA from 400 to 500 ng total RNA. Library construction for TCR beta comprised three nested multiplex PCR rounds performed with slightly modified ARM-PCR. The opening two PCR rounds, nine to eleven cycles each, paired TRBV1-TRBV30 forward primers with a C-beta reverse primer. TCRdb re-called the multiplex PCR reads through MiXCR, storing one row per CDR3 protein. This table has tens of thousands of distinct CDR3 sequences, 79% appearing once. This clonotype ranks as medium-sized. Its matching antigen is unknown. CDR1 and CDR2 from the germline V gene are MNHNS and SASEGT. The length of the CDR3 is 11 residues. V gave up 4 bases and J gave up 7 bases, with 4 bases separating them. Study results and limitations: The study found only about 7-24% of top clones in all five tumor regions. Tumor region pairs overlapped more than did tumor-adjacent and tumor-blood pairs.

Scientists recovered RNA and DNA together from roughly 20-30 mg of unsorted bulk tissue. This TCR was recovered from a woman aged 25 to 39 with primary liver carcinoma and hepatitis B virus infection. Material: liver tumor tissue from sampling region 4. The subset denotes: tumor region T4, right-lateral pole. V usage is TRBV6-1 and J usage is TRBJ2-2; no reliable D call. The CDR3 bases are TGTGCCAGCAGTGCCGTCGGGGAGCTGTTTTTT. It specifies CASSAVGELFF.